This TCR beta chain emerged from a study of early T cells in non-severe SARS-CoV-2 infection listed by TCRdb under 2021. The study in broad terms: Because TCR sequencing was done on bulk RNA from unsorted whole blood, the alpha and beta chains could not be paired.

The library was obtained by 5' RACE. Sequencing was carried out with a NextSeq 500. The TCR library protocol attached unique molecular identifiers to individual cDNA molecules to correct for sequencing error and PCR bias. TCR alpha and beta chains were both sequenced, and the abundances of alpha and beta sequences in each sample were closely correlated with each other. The source study handled its data this way. Decombinator V4 was used to annotate the V gene, J gene and CDR3 of the TCR sequences. TCRs were defined as expanded if a significant change between any two time points was detected under a Poisson model with p below 0.0001. TCR abundances were normalised to the total number of TCRs sequenced in each sample and reported as counts per million. MAIT TCRs were defined by TRAV1-2 paired with TRAJ12, TRAJ20 or TRAJ33, and iNKT TCRs by TRAV10 paired with TRAJ18. VDJdb, accessed on 1 November 2021, was searched for TCRs annotated for CMV, EBV and SARS-CoV-2, and TCRs annotated for more than one antigen were excluded. Through fastp at Q25 and MiXCR, TCRdb rebuilt clones from the public reads, retaining in-frame beta chains. Each entry merges the rows of one CDR3 protein and shows their most common DNA and genes. The V and J calls were not made by the authors but by TCRdb's processing. This sample comprises about 48,000 distinct CDR3 sequences, about 6% of them detected only once. The ten most abundant clones make up approximately 6.3% of the sample.

A case-control design nested within a healthcare worker cohort in London, UK, was used, with weekly nasopharyngeal swab PCR tests and blood sampling performed. Healthcare workers were recruited between 23 and 31 March 2020, during the week of the UK lockdown, and were followed weekly for up to about 15 weeks. The paper's findings and limits, for the study overall: VDJdb matching was skewed toward anti-spike CD8 responses, so virus-specific expansions were likely underestimated and private and CD4 specificities were missed.

This clonotype was seen a handful of times. Its antigen target is currently unknown. No much larger clone is present one base from it, and per-base qualities are unavailable. Reading the germline V gene gives CDR1 SGHTA and CDR2 FQGTGA. The CDR3 starts with the cysteine, ends with the phenylalanine, and has 13 residues. Here the CDR3 DNA is all that survives: 39 bases in frame from base 1. At the junction V is shortened by 5 bases and J by 10 bases; bases outside the gene matches: 8. The chain uses TRBV7-3 and TRBJ2-1, and TRBD1 aligns with 7 junction nucleotides. The sample in question was whole blood, obtained at baseline. The origin of this receptor is an adult who was a healthcare worker with PCR-confirmed SARS-CoV-2 infection or an uninfected control (not recorded which). The sequenced DNA: TGTGCCAGCAGCCTCGCCGTCAGGGGGGAGCAGTTCTTC. Its product reads: CASSLAVRGEQFF.